This T cell receptor (beta chain) was documented in a study of cytomegalovirus exposure and HLA in healthy donors. This clone was observed a handful of times. Healthy donors of bone marrow made up the group. Germline trimming cut 3 bases from V and 4 bases from J; bases unmatched to any gene: 5. The CDR3 has 14 residues. Germline values: CDR1 LNHNV, CDR2 YYDKDF (reference sequence). The PCR was carried out with 60 Vbeta primers and 13 Jbeta primers. TCRdb's copy holds only in-frame clones and misses some; the assay was immunoSEQ multiplex PCR. The repertoire includes 200,000 or so clones, 70% to 90% of them detected once, and around 2.1% sits in the top ten.

Sequenced material: PBMCs. The chain couples TRBV15 to TRBJ2-5, with 7 nucleotides matching TRBD1. The TCR sequence derives from a young woman in good health and CMV-seropositive. The CDR3 nucleotides are TGTGCCACCAGCAGGACAGGGTCTACAGAGACCCAGTACTTC. It specifies CATSRTGSTETQYF.